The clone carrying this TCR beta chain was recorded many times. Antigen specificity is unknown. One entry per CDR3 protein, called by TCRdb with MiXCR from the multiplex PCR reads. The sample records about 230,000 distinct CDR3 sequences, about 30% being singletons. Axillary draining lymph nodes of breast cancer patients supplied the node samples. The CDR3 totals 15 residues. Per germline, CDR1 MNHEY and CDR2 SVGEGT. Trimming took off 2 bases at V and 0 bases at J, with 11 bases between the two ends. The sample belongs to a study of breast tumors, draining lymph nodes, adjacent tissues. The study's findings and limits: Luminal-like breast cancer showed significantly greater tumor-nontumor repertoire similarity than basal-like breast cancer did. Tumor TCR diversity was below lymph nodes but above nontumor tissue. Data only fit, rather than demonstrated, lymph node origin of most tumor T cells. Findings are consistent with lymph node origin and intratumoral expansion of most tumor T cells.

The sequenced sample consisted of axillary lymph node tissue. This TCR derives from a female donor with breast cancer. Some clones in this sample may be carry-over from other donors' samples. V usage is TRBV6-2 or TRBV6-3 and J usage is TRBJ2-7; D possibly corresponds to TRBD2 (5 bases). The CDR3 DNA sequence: TGTGCCAGCAGTTACCAGCCTAGCTTCTCCTACGAGCAGTACTTC. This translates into CASSYQPSFSYEQYF.